This TCR beta chain came from a study of response to subunit inactivated influenza vaccine. V was clipped by 4 bases and J by 4 bases, with 10 bases between them. The germline V gene has CDR1 MRHNA and CDR2 SNTAGT. CDR3 size: 13 residues. TCRdb re-analysed the RT-PCR reads in MiXCR, keeping a single row per CDR3 protein. The sample has about 780,000 distinct CDR3 sequences, under 20% seen once. Sample: PBMCs from blood, taken 5 days after vaccination. The TCR sequence derives from a man aged 45-60 years who received an inactivated influenza vaccine. The chain combines TRBV6-4 with TRBJ1-1; D is possibly TRBD1 (6 bases). CDR3 in DNA: TGTGCCAGCAGTGCCTCGACAGGCACTGAAGCTTTCTTT. This gives the protein CASSASTGTEAFF.